Sequencing of this TCR beta chain was carried out in a study of CD8 T cells in ankylosing spondylitis (dated by TCRdb to the late 2010s). Context from the whole study: T cell receptor beta repertoires were profiled in healthy donors and ankylosing spondylitis patients so that disease-linked TCR variants could be found. The full study cohort comprised 25 ankylosing spondylitis patients and about 110 healthy donors. Samples of peripheral blood were taken, and for ankylosing spondylitis patients, synovial fluid was collected as well.

This clonotype has only a few counts. The antigen it recognizes is unknown. No much larger clone exists at a distance of one base, and base qualities are not known. Sequencing was carried out with an Illumina HiSeq 2500. Quantitative 5'-RACE with molecular barcodes was used to prepare TCR beta libraries. The source study handled its data this way. A new computational method based on a probabilistic model of VDJ rearrangement was used to identify disease-linked TCR variants. TCRdb ran its own pipeline on the public reads, namely fastp trimming at Q25 and MiXCR clone calling, and kept in-frame beta chains. Identical CDR3 proteins give one entry, which carries the most common genes and DNA. The V and J calls and clone size are TCRdb's, not the authors'. The table for this sample lists more than 250,000 distinct CDR3 sequences; approximately 8.2% of them were counted only once. Of the sample, roughly 14% falls within the top ten clones.

Sequences SGHAT (CDR1) and FQNNGV (CDR2) are obtained from the germline V gene. Trimming leaves V shorter by 6 bases and J shorter by 3 bases, with the junction holding 4 bases beyond the gene matches. The CDR3 spans 14 residues, from the cysteine through the phenylalanine. CDR3 DNA only is kept here, 42 bases in frame from base 1. Paper-wide results and their limitations: According to the report, matched synovial fluid samples from ankylosing spondylitis patients were significantly enriched for the disease-linked clones. A TCR beta motif of 7 or 8 highly homologous amino acid variants appeared characteristic of blood from ankylosing spondylitis patients. In peripheral blood, the disease-linked clones were found at relatively low frequencies and had a CD8+ phenotype. Some of the motif variants had been reported before in the synovial fluid and blood of reactive arthritis patients, a finding that suggests common disease-initiation mechanisms.

The sample comprised blood, either unsorted or a sorted T cell fraction (not recorded which). The TCR sequence derives from a male donor with ankylosing spondylitis. The sequence links TRBV11-2 to TRBJ2-1; the central 8 bases match TRBD2. The nucleotide sequence is TGTGCCAGCAGGGAGCGGGAGAGCTACAATGAGCAGTTCTTC. This codes for CASRERESYNEQFF. Extended through the reference TRBV11-2 and TRBJ2-1 proteins, this CDR3 yields the full variable domain: EAGVAQSPRYKIIEKRQSVAFWCNPISGHATLYWYQQILGQGPKLLIQFQNNGVVDDSQLPKDRFSAERLKGVDSTLKIQPAKLEDSAVYLCASRERESYNEQFFGPGTRLTVL.